These 26 T cell receptor beta chains share one sample of origin, sequenced in a study of cytomegalovirus exposure and HLA in healthy donors. The PCR ran on 60 Vbeta and 13 Jbeta primers. Sequenced by immunoSEQ multiplex PCR; TCRdb stores in-frame clones only, minus some. The sample lists more than 95,000 clones; over 60% were seen once. The material sequenced was PBMCs. The receptors derive from a man aged 25 to 45 in good health and CMV-seronegative.

Note on this clone: In the same sample, other DNA sequences code for this CDR3. The rearrangement uses TRBV7-9 and TRBJ1-1; 9 bases are a match to TRBD1. J lost 3 bases, V lost 4 bases, and 6 bases had no gene match. This CDR3 is 15 amino acids long. Germline lookup yields CDR1 SEHNR and CDR2 FQNEAQ (reference sequence). The CDR3 region is CASSSTGGSDTEAFF. CDR3 nucleotide sequence: TGTGCCAGCAGCTCTACAGGGGGCTCGGACACTGAAGCTTTCTTT.

V and J are TRBV2 and TRBJ2-1, with 11 bases aligning to TRBD1. The CDR3 has 16 residues. CDR1 is SNHLY and CDR2 is FYNNEI in the germline V gene. V was clipped by 3 bases and J by 3 bases; unmatched bases: 4. As DNA, the CDR3 is TGTGCCAGCAGTGATGGGACAGGGGGTTTCTACAATGAGCAGTTCTTC. Its translation is CASSDGTGGFYNEQFF.

This clone was detected a few times. The chain has TRBV5-1 and TRBJ1-2; 10 bases map to TRBD1. V lost 4 bases to trimming and J lost 11 bases; unmatched junction nucleotides: 2. Germline V lookup: CDR1 SGHRS, CDR2 YFSETQ. The CDR3 is 11 amino acids. The CDR3: CASSQGQGYTF. The DNA of the CDR3 is TGCGCCAGCAGCCAGGGACAGGGGTACACCTTC.

CDR3: CASSSPKSSNYGYTF. DNA of the CDR3: TGTGCCAGCAGTTCCCCGAAAAGTAGTAACTATGGCTACACCTTC. The V gene is TRBV6-6, the J gene TRBJ1-2, with D uncertain. This CDR3 is built from 15 residues. CDR1 MNHNY and CDR2 SVGAGI come from the germline V gene (reference sequence). Trimming cost V 4 bases and J 1 base, with 13 bases left between them.

This clone is a singleton in its sample. This chain joins TRBV13 and TRBJ2-7, with TRBD1 matching over 8 bases. This CDR3 spans 14 amino acids. V was clipped by 0 bases and J by 3 bases; unmatched bases: 1. Germline V gives CDR1 PRHDT, CDR2 FYEKMQ (reference sequence). The CDR3, as DNA: TGTGCCAGCAGCTTAGGGGACAGGGACTACGAGCAGTACTTC. Its protein product is CASSLGDRDYEQYF.

CDR3 nucleotide sequence: TGTGCCAGCAGCCCAGCTGGAGCAGGGGGAACTGAAGCTTTCTTT. It yields the protein CASSPAGAGGTEAFF. V and J are TRBV5-6 and TRBJ1-1; 7 bases line up with TRBD1. Germline V gives CDR1 SGHDT, CDR2 YYEEEE. The CDR3 loop spans 15 amino acids. Germline trimming cut 4 bases from V and 5 bases from J; bases unmatched to any gene: 11.

V and J are TRBV5-6 and TRBJ2-7; 7 bases line up with TRBD2. Unmatched junction bases numbered 5, after V lost 0 bases and J lost 5 bases. The CDR3 consists of 14 residues. Germline values: CDR1 SGHDT, CDR2 YYEEEE. DNA for the CDR3: TGTGCCAGCAGCTTGGGGGGGGGAGAGGACGAGCAGTACTTC. Translating it yields CASSLGGGEDEQYF.

This clone was observed a few times. The sample carries other DNA sequences with the same CDR3. The chain couples TRBV5-4 to TRBJ2-5; D is perhaps TRBD1 (6 bases). Trimming cost V 2 bases and J 4 bases, with 9 bases left between them. This CDR3 has 13 amino acids. Germline V gene lookup returns CDR1 SGHNT and CDR2 YYREEE (reference sequence). The CDR3 nucleotides read TGTGCCAGCAGCTTACAGGGTCGAGAGACCCAGTACTTC. This encodes CASSLQGRETQYF.

The J gene is TRBJ1-1, the V gene TRBV27; D gene ambiguous. CDR1 is MNHEY, CDR2 SMNVEV, per germline (reference sequence). Trimming removed 0 bases from V and 10 bases from J, with 12 bases in between. The CDR3 sequence is 13 residues long. The CDR3 spells CASSLSTGFGAFF. The CDR3 bases are TGTGCCAGCAGTTTATCGACGGGTTTCGGAGCTTTCTTT.

This rearrangement joins TRBV21-1 to TRBJ2-7; the DNA was not compared with TRBD1, the D call given in the table. TRBV21-1 corresponds to a pseudogene. The CDR3 is 15 amino acids. The CDR3 protein is CASSPRGGSCPEQYF. The CDR3 DNA sequence: TGTGCCAGCAGCCCTAGGGGTGGTAGCTGTCCCGAGCAGTACTTC.

The rearrangement uses TRBV7-9 and TRBJ2-7, with D tentatively TRBD1 (6 bases). The CDR3 runs 15 residues. CDR1 and CDR2 (germline): SEHNR, FQNEAQ (reference sequence). V was cut by 5 bases and J by 6 bases, with 20 bases left in between. This CDR3 reads CASSPGTRGMGEQYF. The CDR3 coding sequence is TGTGCCAGCAGCCCCGGGACCAGGGGTATGGGCGAGCAGTACTTC. The full variable domain, in which reference TRBV7-9 and TRBJ2-7 provide the parts outside the CDR3, is DTGVSQNPRHKITKRGQNVTFRCDPISEHNRLYWYRQTLGQGPEFLTYFQNEAQLEKSRLLSDRFSAERPKGSFSTLEIQRTEQGDSAMYLCASSPGTRGMGEQYFGPGTRLTVT.

J is TRBJ2-7 and V is TRBV5-1; TRBD1 agrees at 7 bases. Germline V lookup: CDR1 SGHRS, CDR2 YFSETQ. The V segment lost 4 bases and the J segment 0 bases; nucleotides outside the gene matches: 16. CDR3 length equals 18 residues. CDR3 in DNA: TGCGCCAGCAGCCGTAGAGCCGGGACAGCGCAATCCTCCTACGAGCAGTACTTC. This gives the protein CASSRRAGTAQSSYEQYF.

This clone was counted a few times. This chain links TRBV5-1 with TRBJ1-5, with D possibly matching TRBD1 (5 bases). The CDR3 sequence is 14 residues long. Trimming removed 2 bases at V and 3 bases at J, with 9 bases between. Per germline, CDR1 SGHRS and CDR2 YFSETQ. The CDR3 protein is CASSLGAVNQPQHF. The CDR3 nucleotides are TGCGCCAGCAGCTTAGGGGCGGTCAATCAGCCCCAGCATTTT.

The rearrangement joins TRBV14 to TRBJ2-2, with D tentatively TRBD2 (6 bases). V shed 1 base and J shed 3 bases, with 12 bases lying between them. This CDR3 region has 16 residues. The germline gives CDR1 SGHDN, CDR2 FVKESK. CDR3 coding DNA: TGTGCCAGCAGCCAAGGGCGGGGAGTGGACACCGGGGAGCTGTTTTTT. Amino acid sequence: CASSQGRGVDTGELFF.

This clone was found a few times. J is TRBJ1-2 and V is TRBV21-1; the D call of TRBD1 is as the table states it, not checked on the DNA. TRBV21-1 is reported as a pseudogene. The CDR3 totals 14 residues. As DNA, the CDR3 is TGTGCCAGCAGCCGGGACAGGGGGACCTATGGCTACACCTTC. This gives the protein CASSRDRGTYGYTF.

This clone occurred a few times. The chain has TRBV5-1 and TRBJ1-2, with 9 positions matching TRBD1. Germline CDR1 reads SGHRS; CDR2 reads YFSETQ. The CDR3 extends over 15 amino acids. Unmatched junction bases numbered 3, after V lost 0 bases and J lost 3 bases. The CDR3 sequence: CASSLDRGRDYGYTF. CDR3 in DNA: TGCGCCAGCAGCTTGGACAGGGGGCGAGACTATGGCTACACCTTC.

V and J are TRBV6-6 and TRBJ1-3; the D gene is possibly TRBD1 (6 bases). The V gene lost 4 bases and the J gene lost 0 bases, with 10 bases spanning the gap. The CDR3 runs 15 residues. Germline lookup yields CDR1 MNHNY and CDR2 SVGAGI (reference sequence). The CDR3 region has the DNA TGTGCCAGCAGTTTCGGACAGAGCTCTGGAAACACCATATATTTT. This codes for CASSFGQSSGNTIYF.

J is TRBJ1-2 and V is TRBV10-3, with D perhaps matching TRBD1 (5 bases). V was cut by 7 bases and J by 7 bases, with 16 bases left in between. This CDR3 comprises 13 residues. CDR1 is ENHRY, CDR2 SYGVKD, per germline. CDR3 sequence (DNA): TGTGCCATCACCCACGGGGAGGGGTCTGGCTACACCTTC. Encoded protein: CAITHGEGSGYTF.

The chain links TRBV12-5 to TRBJ2-7; 10 bases agree with TRBD2. There are 13 residues in the CDR3. The germline V gene has CDR1 LGHNT and CDR2 FRNRAP. Trimming cost V 4 bases and J 3 bases; bases outside gene matches: 0. CDR3 loop: CASGSSGSYEQYF. The CDR3 nucleotides are TGTGCTAGTGGTTCTAGCGGGAGCTACGAGCAGTACTTC.

The chain is built from TRBV10-3 and TRBJ1-1; 8 bases are shared with TRBD1. V dropped 4 bases and J dropped 3; count of bases not matched to a gene: 4. Germline values: CDR1 ENHRY, CDR2 SYGVKD. The CDR3 has 14 residues. The CDR3 bases are TGTGCCATCAGTGTGACAGGGGTGGACACTGAAGCTTTCTTT. It yields the protein CAISVTGVDTEAFF.

The chain recombines TRBV19 with TRBJ2-2; 10 bases line up with TRBD1. Germline V gene lookup returns CDR1 LNHDA and CDR2 SQIVND (reference sequence). The CDR3 extends over 16 amino acids. With V trimmed by 9 bases and J by 5 bases, 12 bases remained unmatched. The CDR3 protein is CASRDRGRGFTGELFF. The CDR3 region has the DNA TGTGCCAGCCGGGACAGGGGTCGTGGGTTTACCGGGGAGCTGTTTTTT.

This sequence joins TRBV19 and TRBJ2-7; 11 nucleotides align to TRBD2. CDR1 LNHDA and CDR2 SQIVND come from the germline V gene (reference sequence). The length of the CDR3 is 14 residues. J gave up 2 bases and V 6 bases, and 3 bases lay outside the gene matches. The CDR3 reads CASRVTSGTYEQYF. The CDR3, as DNA: TGTGCCAGTAGGGTGACTAGCGGGACCTACGAGCAGTACTTC.

The rearrangement links TRBV7-7 to TRBJ2-1; 8 nucleotides match TRBD2. CDR3 length: 16 amino acids. Germline V gene data show CDR1 as SSHAT and CDR2 as FNYEAQ (reference sequence). Trimming took 2 bases from V and 10 from J; bases not matched to a gene: 13. The CDR3 DNA is TGTGCCAGCAGCTTATCGTCGGGAGGGCCGTTCATGGAGCAGTTCTTC. Its translation is CASSLSSGGPFMEQFF.

This chain connects TRBV7-9 to TRBJ1-5; maybe TRBD1 (6 bases). V lost 1 base to trimming and J lost 0 bases, with 16 bases between them. CDR3 length equals 18 residues. From germline, CDR1 is SEHNR and CDR2 FQNEAQ (reference sequence). The chain's CDR3 is CASSLGPKGRGSNQPQHF. The CDR3 bases are TGTGCCAGCAGCTTAGGGCCAAAGGGCAGGGGTAGCAATCAGCCCCAGCATTTT.

This chain connects TRBV4-1 to TRBJ1-2; maybe TRBD1 (6 bases). Looked up from germline, CDR1 is MGHRA and CDR2 is YSYEKL. Between the trimmed V and J ends, which lost 4 bases and 4 bases, there was a span of 19 bases. The length of the CDR3 is 16 residues. The CDR3 reads CASSRRWDTVTYGYTF. CDR3 nucleotide sequence: TGCGCCAGCAGCCGCCGATGGGACACCGTTACCTATGGCTACACCTTC.

This chain joins TRBV6-1 and TRBJ2-3, with TRBD2 matching 8 bases. V was pared by 9 bases and J by 6 bases, with 14 bases of the junction left unmatched. Germline CDR1 MNHNS, CDR2 SASEGT. The CDR3 is made up of 15 amino acids. CDR3 region: CASDDRGGPRDTQYF. The CDR3 nucleotides read TGTGCCAGTGACGACCGGGGGGGCCCTCGGGATACGCAGTATTTT.